The present T cell receptor (beta chain) was sequenced within a study of blood T cells in healthy people across ages. The second PCR ran about 7 to 12 cycles with a sample-barcoded 5' primer and J-beta primers. Every single cDNA molecule received a tag from a template-switch adaptor with 12 random nucleotides. Each CDR3 protein is one row after TCRdb ran MiXCR on the 5' RACE reads. The data hold about 900,000 distinct CDR3 sequences, with 60% to 80% observed a single time. Sequencing was performed on blood. The receptor was derived from a young man in good health.

The CDR3 spells CASSIEGPPFYEQYF. The CDR3 DNA sequence: TGTGCCAGCAGCATTGAGGGACCGCCGTTCTACGAGCAGTACTTC. V gene TRBV9 combines with J gene TRBJ2-5, with D perhaps matching TRBD1 or TRBD2 (5 bases each). The better agreement between TRBJ2-7 and the DNA end casts doubt on the J call. CDR3 length: 15 amino acids. Germline CDR1 and CDR2: SGDLS and YYNGEE.